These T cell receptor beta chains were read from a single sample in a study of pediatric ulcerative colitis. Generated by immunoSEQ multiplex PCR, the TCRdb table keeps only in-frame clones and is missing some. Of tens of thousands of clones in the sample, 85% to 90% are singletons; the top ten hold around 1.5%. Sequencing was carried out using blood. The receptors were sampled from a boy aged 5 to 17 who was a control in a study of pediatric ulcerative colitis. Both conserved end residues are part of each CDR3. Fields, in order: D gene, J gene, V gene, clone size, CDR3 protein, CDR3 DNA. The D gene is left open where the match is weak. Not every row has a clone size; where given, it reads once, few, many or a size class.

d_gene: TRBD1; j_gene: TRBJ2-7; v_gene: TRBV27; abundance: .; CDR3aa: CASSGAGTGGIYEQYF; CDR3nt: TGTGCCAGCAGTGGGGCAGGGACAGGGGGCATATACGAGCAGTACTTC
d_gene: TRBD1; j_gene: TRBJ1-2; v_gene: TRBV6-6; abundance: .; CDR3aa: CASAEPGQGPYGYTF; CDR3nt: TGTGCCAGCGCTGAACCTGGACAGGGGCCCTATGGCTACACCTTC
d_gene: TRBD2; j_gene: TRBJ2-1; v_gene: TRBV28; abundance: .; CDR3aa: CASSSGLAGKNSEQFF; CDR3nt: TGTGCCAGCAGCTCGGGACTAGCGGGAAAGAACAGTGAGCAGTTCTTC
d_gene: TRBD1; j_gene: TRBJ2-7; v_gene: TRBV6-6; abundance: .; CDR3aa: CASSYSGTGHDEQYF; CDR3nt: TGTGCCAGCAGTTACTCGGGGACAGGGCACGACGAGCAGTACTTC
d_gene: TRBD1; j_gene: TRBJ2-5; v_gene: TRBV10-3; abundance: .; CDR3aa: CAISEGTGRETQYF; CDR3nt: TGTGCCATCAGTGAGGGGACAGGGCGAGAGACCCAGTACTTC
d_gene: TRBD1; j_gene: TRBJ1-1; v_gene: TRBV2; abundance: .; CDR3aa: CASSLTGQGIAMNTEAFF; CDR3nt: TGTGCCAGCAGTCTGACGGGACAGGGAATAGCTATGAACACTGAAGCTTTCTTT
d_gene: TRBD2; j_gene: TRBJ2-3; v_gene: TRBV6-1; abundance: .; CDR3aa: CASITSGTDTQYF; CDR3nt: TGTGCCAGCATAACTAGCGGCACAGATACGCAGTATTTT
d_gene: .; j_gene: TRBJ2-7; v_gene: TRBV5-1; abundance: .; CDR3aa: CASSLGTGRGYEQYF; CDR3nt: TGCGCCAGCAGCTTGGGGACTGGACGAGGTTACGAGCAGTACTTC
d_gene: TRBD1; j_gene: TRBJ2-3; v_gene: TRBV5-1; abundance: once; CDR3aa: CASSGTTGSTDTQYF; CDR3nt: TGCGCCAGCAGCGGAACGACAGGGTCCACAGATACGCAGTATTTT
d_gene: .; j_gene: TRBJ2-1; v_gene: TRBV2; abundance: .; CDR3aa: CASSRGPGAYNEQFF; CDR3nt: TGTGCCAGCAGCAGGGGACCTGGTGCCTACAATGAGCAGTTCTTC